The next 32 T cell receptor beta chains were all read from a single sample in a study. TCRdb recomputed calls from the RT-PCR reads with MiXCR, one row per CDR3 protein. This sample has about 700,000 distinct CDR3 sequences, with 12% to 15% found just once. The sequencing sample was made of memory CD4+ T cells from blood. These receptors came from a female donor in good health, serving as a healthy control.

This clonotype was picked up a small number of times. This chain's CDR3 is CATVDTFYEQYF. CDR3 bases: TGTGCCACGGTGGACACCTTCTACGAGCAGTACTTC. This chain joins TRBV28 and TRBJ2-7, with D perhaps matching TRBD1 (5 bases). V was trimmed by 10 bases and J by 3 bases, leaving 13 bases between them. The length of the CDR3 is 12 residues. Germline V gives CDR1 MDHEN, CDR2 SYDVKM.

This clonotype has only a few counts. The CDR3 here is CASSKRAGESSYNEQFF. Here the CDR3 DNA reads TGCGCCAGCAGCAAAAGAGCGGGGGAAAGCTCCTACAATGAGCAGTTCTTC. The chain uses TRBV5-1 and TRBJ2-1; 8 positions agree with TRBD2. Germline CDR1 is SGHRS and CDR2 is YFSETQ. The CDR3 is 17 amino acids. J lost 0 bases, V lost 4 bases, and 9 bases had no gene match.

This clonotype was picked up a small number of times. The gene calls are TRBV12-3 or TRBV12-4 and TRBJ1-1, with TRBD1 as a possible D gene (6 bases). Trimming removed 5 bases from V and 0 bases from J, with 13 bases in between. The CDR3 spans 15 residues. CDR3 DNA sequence: TGTGCCAGCAGTCCCGGGACACCTATGAACACTGAAGCTTTCTTT. It is translated as CASSPGTPMNTEAFF.

The chain links TRBV19 to TRBJ2-7; TRBD2 is a possible D gene (6 bases). Trimming cost V 5 bases and J 3 bases, with 11 bases left between them. CDR1 and CDR2 from the germline V gene are LNHDA and SQIVND (reference sequence). This CDR3 has 13 residues. As DNA, the CDR3 is TGTGCCAGTAGTTTAAGACTAGGCTACGAGCAGTACTTC. As protein: CASSLRLGYEQYF.

V is TRBV9 and J is TRBJ1-1, with 9 bases aligning to TRBD1. With V trimmed by 4 bases and J by 1 base, 8 bases remained unmatched. The CDR3 is 16 residues long. The germline CDR1 and CDR2 sequences are SGDLS and YYNGEE. The CDR3 bases are TGTGCCAGCAGCCCACGGTCGGACAGGGGGAACACTGAAGCTTTCTTT. Translation gives CASSPRSDRGNTEAFF.

The V gene is TRBV2, the J gene TRBJ2-2; 7 bases agree with TRBD1. There are 14 residues in the CDR3. After removal of 6 bases from V and 4 bases from J, the junction contained 5 bases not matched to a gene. Germline V lookup: CDR1 SNHLY, CDR2 FYNNEI. The DNA for the CDR3 is TGTGCCAGCAGAGGGACAGCCACCACCGGGGAGCTGTTTTTT. It codes for CASRGTATTGELFF.

This clonotype was recorded at least ten times. The gene calls are TRBV5-1 and TRBJ2-1, with 11 bases fitting TRBD2. In germline, CDR1 is SGHRS, CDR2 YFSETQ. CDR3 size: 14 residues. The ends lost 2 bases at V and 12 bases at J; junction bases unmatched: 7. The CDR3, as DNA: TGCGCCAGCAGCTTAGGGCTAGCGGGGGGAGGGCAGTTCTTC. Protein: CASSLGLAGGGQFF. Full variable domain (remainder filled in from reference TRBV5-1 and TRBJ2-1): KAGVTQTPRYLIKTRGQQVTLSCSPISGHRSVSWYQQTPGQGLQFLFEYFSETQRNKGNFPGRFSGRQFSNSRSEMNVSTLELGDSALYLCASSLGLAGGGQFFGPGTRLTVL.

The rearrangement links TRBV27 to TRBJ2-3; 11 nucleotides agree with TRBD2. Germline lookup yields CDR1 MNHEY and CDR2 SMNVEV (reference sequence). The CDR3 is made up of 16 amino acids. Trimming took 8 bases from V and 6 from J; bases not matched to a gene: 13. The CDR3 nucleotides read TGTGCCAGCGGCACCGACCGGACTAGCGGGTGGGATACGCAGTATTTT. This sequence encodes CASGTDRTSGWDTQYF.

This chain uses TRBV4-3 with TRBJ2-1; D is unclear. The V gene lost 0 bases and the J gene lost 2 bases, with 11 bases spanning the gap. This CDR3 region has 16 residues. CDR1 and CDR2 from the germline V gene are LGHNA and YSLEER. The CDR3 nucleotides read TGCGCCAGCAGCCAAGAGGGGAAAAGCGCCTACAATGAGCAGTTCTTC. This sequence encodes CASSQEGKSAYNEQFF.

This clonotype was recorded at least ten times. The CDR3: CSVVSPSNTGELFF. For the CDR3, the DNA is TGCAGCGTTGTTAGCCCGTCTAACACCGGGGAGCTGTTTTTT. This sequence joins TRBV29-1 and TRBJ2-2; D ambiguous. The germline V and J ends were trimmed by 4 bases and 2 bases, with 11 bases remaining between them. The CDR3 has 14 residues. CDR1 is SQVTM and CDR2 is ANQGSEA in the germline V gene.

On this clonotype itself: Its ends do not fully match the called genes, so a read error is possible. The J gene is TRBJ2-7, the V gene TRBV15; 9 bases are shared with TRBD1. The CDR3 covers 20 residues. Germline V lookup: CDR1 LNHNV, CDR2 YYDKDF (reference sequence). The CDR3 DNA reads TGTGCCACCAGCAGAGATGCAACAGGGGGCCTCACACTTCTCTCCTATGAGCAGTACTTC. It is translated as CATSRDATGGLTLLSYEQYF. Looking up the rest from reference TRBV15 and TRBJ2-7 gives the full variable domain: DAMVIQNPRYQVTQFGKPVTLSCSQTLNHNVMYWYQQKSSQAPKLLFHYYDKDFNNEADTPDNFQSRRPNTSFCFLDIRSPGLGDTAMYLCATSRDATGGLTLLSYEQYFGPGTRLTVT.

The rearrangement links TRBV5-6 to TRBJ2-7, with a weak D call TRBD2 (6 bases). The V and J ends lost 4 bases and 0 bases respectively, with 8 bases between them. The germline gives CDR1 SGHDT, CDR2 YYEEEE. This CDR3 region has 13 residues. The CDR3 DNA reads TGTGCCAGCAGCCGACTAGTCTCCTACGAGCAGTACTTC. Translation gives CASSRLVSYEQYF.

The genes are TRBV7-3 and TRBJ2-4; 14 bases match TRBD2. The CDR3 spans 15 residues. V shed 5 bases, J shed 9 bases, and the junction held 6 bases outside the gene matches. Germline lookup yields CDR1 SGHTA and CDR2 FQGTGA. The CDR3 reads CASSPGLAGETIQYF. The CDR3, as DNA: TGTGCCAGCAGCCCGGGACTAGCGGGAGAAACCATTCAGTACTTC.

This clonotype was observed at least ten times. The rearrangement links TRBV25-1 to TRBJ2-5; 8 nucleotides match TRBD2. Germline V gene data show CDR1 as MGHDK and CDR2 as SYGVNS. The V gene end was trimmed by 5 bases and the J gene end by 5 bases; junction bases not matched to a gene: 13. The CDR3 length is 16 residues. CDR3 protein: CASSPRTSLVGETQYF. The CDR3 DNA is TGTGCCAGCAGTCCAAGGACTAGCCTCGTGGGGGAGACCCAGTACTTC.

The chain carries TRBV2 and TRBJ1-2; no firm D call. This CDR3 region has 13 residues. From germline, CDR1 is SNHLY and CDR2 FYNNEI. Between the trimmed V and J ends, which lost 0 bases and 6 bases, there was a span of 8 bases. The CDR3: CASSEAGVDGYTF. DNA for the CDR3: TGTGCCAGCAGTGAAGCTGGGGTCGATGGCTACACCTTC.

This chain links TRBV27 with TRBJ2-2; D perhaps matches TRBD1 (5 bases). V was shortened by 7 bases and J by 3 bases, with 12 bases between the two germline ends. Per the germline V gene, CDR1 is MNHEY and CDR2 is SMNVEV (reference sequence). The CDR3 runs 14 residues. CDR3 in amino acids: CASTLDSYTGELFF. The CDR3, as DNA: TGTGCCAGCACCCTAGACAGTTACACCGGGGAGCTGTTTTTT.

This clonotype was found a few times. The V gene is TRBV12-3 or TRBV12-4, the J gene TRBJ1-4; D gene uncertain. V lost 7 bases to trimming and J lost 3 bases, with 15 bases between them. The CDR3 totals 15 residues. The CDR3 DNA reads as TGTGCCAGCACCCCCCCGGGTAATTCTAATGAAAAACTGTTTTTT. It codes for CASTPPGNSNEKLFF.

This clonotype was counted between two and nine times. V and J are TRBV7-3 and TRBJ2-1; 10 bases are a match to TRBD2. The CDR3 spans 15 residues. V lost 3 bases and J lost 5; bases outside the gene matches: 4. The V gene's germline CDR1 is SGHTA and CDR2 FQGTGA. CDR3 DNA: TGTGCCAGCAGCTTGGGAGCGGGAGGGCACAATGAGCAGTTCTTC. It is translated as CASSLGAGGHNEQFF.

This clonotype occurred many times. The genes are TRBV29-1 and TRBJ1-1; D is ambiguous. With 1 base removed from V and 3 bases from J, the gap between germline ends came to 9 bases. This CDR3 is 13 amino acids long. Germline CDR1 and CDR2: SQVTM and ANQGSEA. The CDR3 DNA is TGCAGCGTTGAAGTGGAGATCTACACTGAAGCTTTCTTT. It translates to CSVEVEIYTEAFF.

This clonotype was recorded a few times. The chain couples TRBV11-2 to TRBJ2-1, with D unclear. Germline CDR1 SGHAT, CDR2 FQNNGV. The ends were cut back, 3 bases at V and 1 base at J, with 10 bases in the middle. The CDR3 sequence is 15 residues long. The CDR3 DNA reads as TGTGCCAGCAGCTTGAGTACTTATTCCTACAATGAGCAGTTCTTC. Its translation: CASSLSTYSYNEQFF.

This clonotype appeared a few times. This chain connects TRBV7-2 to TRBJ1-1; D not certain. The germline V gene encodes CDR1 SGHTA and CDR2 FQGNSA. The CDR3 is made up of 14 amino acids. V was shortened by 3 bases and J by 4 bases, with 12 bases between the two germline ends. The CDR3 here is CASSFSQRGTEAFF. Written as DNA, the CDR3 is TGTGCCAGCAGCTTTAGTCAGCGGGGCACTGAAGCTTTCTTT.

This clonotype occurred many times. The genes are TRBV4-1 and TRBJ2-7; possibly TRBD2 for D (6 bases). The CDR3 covers 16 residues. Trimming stripped 0 bases from V and 3 bases from J, with 15 bases between. The germline CDR1 and CDR2 sequences are MGHRA and YSYEKL. CDR3 protein: CASSQEWPAGYYEQYF. The CDR3 DNA follows: TGCGCCAGCAGCCAAGAGTGGCCTGCGGGATACTACGAGCAGTACTTC.

This clonotype occurred many times. The chain joins TRBV20-1 to TRBJ2-2; D call uncertain. The germline CDR1 and CDR2 sequences are DFQATT and SNEGSKA (reference sequence). This CDR3 has 15 amino acids. Trimming removed 5 bases from V and 0 bases from J, with 13 bases in between. CDR3 sequence reads: CSAPATYTNTGELFF. In nucleotides, the CDR3 is TGCAGTGCTCCGGCGACTTACACGAACACCGGGGAGCTGTTTTTT.

This clonotype was recorded a few times. The V gene is TRBV27, the J gene TRBJ2-7; a possible D gene is TRBD2 (6 bases). CDR3 length equals 17 residues. Trimming stripped 5 bases from V and 3 bases from J, with 23 bases between. Germline V gene lookup returns CDR1 MNHEY and CDR2 SMNVEV (reference sequence). The CDR3 is CASSAALGTLILYEQYF. CDR3 in DNA: TGTGCCAGCAGTGCGGCTCTCGGGACTCTAATTCTCTACGAGCAGTACTTC.

The table lists this clonotype with many counts. The DNA of the CDR3 is TGCAGTGCTAGTGGGGCAGCTGATAACTATGGCTACACCTTC. Its protein product is CSASGAADNYGYTF. J is TRBJ1-2 and V is TRBV20-1; possibly TRBD1 for D (5 bases). The V gene lost 3 bases and the J gene lost 1 base, with 12 bases spanning the gap. The germline gives CDR1 DFQATT, CDR2 SNEGSKA (reference sequence). The CDR3 loop spans 14 amino acids.

This clonotype was counted only a few times. The rearrangement links TRBV20-1 to TRBJ1-6; unclear D gene. The CDR3 extends over 14 amino acids. CDR1 is DFQATT and CDR2 is SNEGSKA in the germline V gene (reference sequence). V lost 1 base and J lost 7, with 11 bases in between. The CDR3 nucleotides are TGCAGTGCTAGAGTGCAGAGTATCAATTCACCCCTCCACTTT. Translation gives CSARVQSINSPLHF.

This clonotype was picked up a small number of times. This sequence joins TRBV24-1 and TRBJ2-7; the match to TRBD1 covers 7 bases. V gave up 3 bases and J gave up 2 bases; unmatched junction bases: 12. The CDR3 loop spans 17 amino acids. Germline V gives CDR1 KGHDR, CDR2 SFDVKD. Here the CDR3 reads CATSDPGTANEAYEQYF. CDR3 DNA sequence: TGTGCCACCAGTGATCCAGGGACAGCCAACGAAGCCTACGAGCAGTACTTC.

The rearrangement uses TRBV19 and TRBJ1-2, with D hard to call. The CDR3 length is 15 residues. Trimming shortened V by 2 bases and J by 0 bases, and 10 bases separated the two germline ends. Germline values: CDR1 LNHDA, CDR2 SQIVND (reference sequence). Here the CDR3 reads CASSISRTSNYGYTF. The DNA for the CDR3 is TGTGCCAGTAGTATATCCAGGACCTCTAACTATGGCTACACCTTC.

This sequence joins TRBV5-6 and TRBJ1-2; possibly TRBD1 for D (6 bases). V lost 0 bases and J lost 4, with 16 bases in between. Germline CDR1 and CDR2: SGHDT and YYEEEE. This CDR3 is built from 16 residues. The CDR3 here is CASSLVVTGLGYGYTF. CDR3 nucleotides: TGTGCCAGCAGCTTGGTCGTAACAGGGTTGGGCTATGGCTACACCTTC.

This clonotype was detected ten times or more. The chain links TRBV4-2 to TRBJ1-2, with 11 bases matching TRBD1. This CDR3 contains 17 residues. V trimming: 0 bases; J trimming: 7 bases; junction bases outside the gene matches: 10. CDR1 and CDR2 (germline): LGHNA, YNFKEQ. CDR3 sequence: CASSQDNGQGAVGGYTF. In nucleotides, the CDR3 is TGTGCCAGCAGCCAAGATAACGGACAGGGGGCTGTTGGTGGCTACACCTTC.

In this sample, this clonotype turned up many times. The chain recombines TRBV5-1 with TRBJ2-7; D remains ambiguous. Trimming took 5 bases from V and 0 from J, leaving 12 bases between them. Looked up from germline, CDR1 is SGHRS and CDR2 is YFSETQ. The CDR3 is made up of 14 amino acids. CDR3 sequence reads: CASRKGPSSYEQYF. In DNA form, the CDR3 reads TGCGCCAGCAGGAAGGGCCCGAGCTCCTACGAGCAGTACTTC.

This chain connects TRBV7-2 to TRBJ2-7; TRBD2 aligns across 8 bases. The CDR3 spans 15 residues. Germline loops: CDR1 SGHTA, CDR2 FQGNSA. V dropped 5 bases and J dropped 2; count of bases not matched to a gene: 8. CDR3 protein: CASSPTSDPTYEQYF. CDR3 DNA sequence: TGTGCCAGCAGCCCGACTAGCGACCCTACCTACGAGCAGTACTTC.